These 26 T cell receptor beta chains came from one sample sequenced in a study of early T cells in non-severe SARS-CoV-2 infection. TCRdb re-analysed the 5' RACE reads in MiXCR, keeping a single row per CDR3 protein. This table holds over 90,000 distinct CDR3 sequences, 9.5% to 15% found once. This sample comprised whole blood, obtained at baseline. Source of these receptors: an adult who was a healthcare worker with PCR-confirmed SARS-CoV-2 infection or an uninfected control (not recorded which).

This clonotype was recorded a few times. The chain links TRBV5-6 to TRBJ2-2; D is unresolved. CDR1 SGHDT and CDR2 YYEEEE come from the germline V gene. This CDR3 has 14 amino acids. V shed 4 bases and J shed 4 bases, with 11 bases lying between them. The CDR3 reads CASSHVKITGELFF. The CDR3 DNA sequence: TGTGCCAGCAGCCACGTGAAGATCACCGGGGAGCTGTTTTTT.

This rearrangement joins TRBV20-1 to TRBJ2-5; TRBD1 is a possible D gene (6 bases). The CDR3 has 14 residues. Trimming removed 8 bases from V and 4 bases from J, with 20 bases in between. CDR1 is DFQATT, CDR2 SNEGSKA, per germline (reference sequence). The CDR3 here is CSLTIVVQGETQYF. DNA of the CDR3: TGCAGTCTCACCATTGTAGTACAGGGAGAGACCCAGTACTTC.

This clonotype turned up a few times. This chain's CDR3 is CASSPQMLNTEAFF. DNA for the CDR3: TGCGCCAGCAGCCCACAAATGTTGAACACTGAAGCTTTCTTT. The V and J genes are TRBV5-1 and TRBJ1-1; D remains unclear. This CDR3 comprises 14 residues. The V end lost 4 bases, the J end lost 0 bases, and 10 bases lay between the germline ends. Looked up from germline, CDR1 is SGHRS and CDR2 is YFSETQ.

This clonotype was seen a few times. V is TRBV7-2 and J is TRBJ2-1; D unresolved. With 6 bases removed from V and 7 bases from J, the gap between germline ends came to 22 bases. Germline V gene sequence: CDR1 SGHTA, CDR2 FQGNSA. The length of the CDR3 is 16 residues. The chain's CDR3 is CASSLPGRLAWNEQFF. CDR3 sequence (DNA): TGTGCCAGCAGTCTCCCAGGAAGGCTGGCATGGAATGAGCAGTTCTTC.

This sequence joins TRBV20-1 and TRBJ1-3; D is perhaps TRBD1 (5 bases). The V end was cut by 3 bases, the J end by 6 bases, with 12 bases between. The CDR3 contains 13 residues. Germline CDR1 is DFQATT and CDR2 is SNEGSKA (reference sequence). CDR3 DNA sequence: TGCAGTGCTAGGGTAGGGACTGAAAACACCATATATTTT. It specifies CSARVGTENTIYF.

There are many counts of this clonotype. V usage is TRBV7-2 and J usage is TRBJ1-2; perhaps TRBD1 as D (5 bases). The CDR3 loop spans 14 amino acids. CDR1 and CDR2 (germline): SGHTA, FQGNSA. V was cut by 1 base and J by 4 bases, with 10 bases left in between. CDR3 bases: TGTGCCAGCAGCTTAGGGGGCGCAGTCTATGGCTACACCTTC. This codes for CASSLGGAVYGYTF.

This clonotype was counted only a few times. The rearrangement joins TRBV28 to TRBJ1-5, with a tentative D call TRBD1 (5 bases). Trimming took 6 bases from V and 1 from J, leaving 13 bases between them. This CDR3 region has 15 residues. Germline assignment: CDR1 MDHEN and CDR2 SYDVKM. CDR3 residues: CASSSSRASNQPQHF. CDR3 nucleotide sequence: TGTGCCAGCAGCTCCTCCAGGGCAAGCAATCAGCCCCAGCATTTT.

This chain connects TRBV7-8 to TRBJ2-7; 10 positions agree with TRBD2. Trimming at V came to 7 bases and at J to 3 bases, leaving 15 bases not matched to a gene. The germline V gene encodes CDR1 SGHVS and CDR2 FQNEAQ. There are 17 residues in the CDR3. The CDR3 here is CASTRPASGGPYYEQYF. The CDR3 DNA reads TGTGCCAGCACCCGGCCAGCTAGCGGGGGACCTTACTACGAGCAGTACTTC.

This clonotype came up a few times. The rearrangement uses TRBV6-7 and TRBJ2-7; 9 nucleotides align to TRBD1. TRBV6-7 is placed among ORFs of uncertain function. V shed 5 bases, J shed 6 bases, and the junction held 14 bases outside the gene matches. The CDR3 totals 16 residues. In nucleotides, the CDR3 is TGTGCCAGCAGTCAACAGGGGGCGCGTCGGTGTTGCGAGCAGTACTTC. It specifies CASSQQGARRCCEQYF.

The sample holds many counts of this clonotype. The rearrangement links TRBV6-1 to TRBJ1-6; no clear D gene. This CDR3 is built from 15 residues. Between the trimmed V and J ends, which lost 7 bases and 8 bases, there was a span of 18 bases. Germline CDR1 is MNHNS and CDR2 is SASEGT. In DNA form, the CDR3 reads TGTGCCAGCATCGACTTGGCGGGAGGGTATTCACCCCTCCACTTT. As protein: CASIDLAGGYSPLHF.

The J gene is TRBJ2-7, the V gene TRBV12-3 or TRBV12-4; no reliable D call. V was cut by 2 bases and J by 1 base, with 6 bases left in between. The CDR3 loop spans 13 amino acids. The CDR3 DNA reads TGTGCCAGCAGTTTACAACAGTCCTACGAGCAGTACTTC. Translation gives CASSLQQSYEQYF.

This clonotype was seen more than once but under ten times. The V and J genes are TRBV20-1 and TRBJ1-5; D perhaps matches TRBD1 (6 bases). There are 14 residues in the CDR3. Trimming removed 6 bases from V and 3 bases from J, with 15 bases in between. Germline V gives CDR1 DFQATT, CDR2 SNEGSKA (reference sequence). CDR3 loop: CSANIGTPNQPQHF. The DNA for the CDR3 is TGCAGTGCCAACATCGGGACACCCAATCAGCCCCAGCATTTT.

A few counts support this clonotype. This chain uses TRBV10-2 with TRBJ2-7; 11 bases line up with TRBD2. Germline V gives CDR1 WSHSY, CDR2 SAAADI. Trimming removed 6 bases from V and 3 bases from J; junction bases left unmatched: 10. This CDR3 has 16 residues. The CDR3 DNA is TGCGCCAGCAGGCTTCTAGCGGGGGGCTTCCACTACGAGCAGTACTTC. Encoded protein: CASRLLAGGFHYEQYF.

This clonotype was detected only a few times. CDR3 loop: CASTDLTRTQYF. The CDR3 bases are TGTGCCAGCACCGACCTAACCCGGACCCAGTACTTC. The chain employs TRBV12-3 or TRBV12-4 and TRBJ2-5; D is ambiguous. The length of the CDR3 is 12 residues. The ends were cut back, 7 bases at V and 7 bases at J, with 13 bases in the middle.

The sample holds many counts of this clonotype. This chain uses TRBV3-1 with TRBJ2-7; D call uncertain. Trimming shortened V by 3 bases and J by 7 bases, and 7 bases separated the two germline ends. Germline V CDR1 and CDR2: LGHDT, YNNKEL (reference sequence). The CDR3 has 11 amino acids. CDR3 bases: TGTGCCAGCAGCCAGACATGGGAGCAGTACTTC. It codes for CASSQTWEQYF.

The chain joins TRBV7-6 to TRBJ2-7, with a weak D call TRBD1 (6 bases). Germline CDR1 and CDR2: SGHVS and FNYEAQ. Between the trimmed V and J ends, which lost 1 base and 7 bases, there was a span of 11 bases. The CDR3 is 13 amino acids. The CDR3 reads CASSLVVQGEQYF. The CDR3 nucleotides are TGTGCCAGCAGCTTAGTTGTACAGGGTGAGCAGTACTTC.

This clonotype was counted at least ten times. The chain carries TRBV19 and TRBJ1-5; D gene ambiguous. In germline, CDR1 is LNHDA, CDR2 SQIVND (reference sequence). The CDR3 has 14 amino acids. V was pared by 7 bases and J by 0 bases, with 10 bases between. The CDR3 reads CASNALYSNQPQHF. For the CDR3, the DNA is TGTGCCAGTAATGCGCTGTATAGCAATCAGCCCCAGCATTTT.

A few counts support this clonotype. The gene calls are TRBV12-5 and TRBJ1-6; unclear D gene. Deletions cut 6 bases from V and 7 bases from J, with 7 bases between. Germline V gene lookup returns CDR1 LGHNT and CDR2 FRNRAP. The CDR3 loop spans 12 amino acids. This chain's CDR3 is CASGNGNSPLHF. The CDR3 DNA reads as TGTGCTAGTGGAAACGGGAATTCACCCCTCCACTTT.

Ten or more counts support this clonotype. The rearrangement links TRBV12-3 or TRBV12-4 to TRBJ1-1; D might be TRBD1 (6 bases). The CDR3 is 15 amino acids. Trimming left V 6 bases short and J 2 bases short, with 16 bases between. The CDR3 reads CASSPKTGLNTEAFF. Written as DNA, the CDR3 is TGTGCCAGCAGCCCCAAGACAGGTCTTAACACTGAAGCTTTCTTT.

The J gene is TRBJ1-6, the V gene TRBV3-1, with 7 bases matching TRBD1. With V trimmed by 2 bases and J by 5 bases, 3 bases remained unmatched. The CDR3 sequence is 15 residues long. Germline-derived CDR1 and CDR2 are LGHDT and YNNKEL (reference sequence). DNA for the CDR3: TGTGCCAGCAGCCAATCCGACAGGGATAATTCACCCCTCCACTTT. Its translation is CASSQSDRDNSPLHF.

The DNA of the CDR3 is TGCGCCAGCAGTGCGGAGGCAGGCCTAGCCAAAAACATTCAGTACTTC. This encodes CASSAEAGLAKNIQYF. The J gene is TRBJ2-4, the V gene TRBV4-1; maybe TRBD2 (5 bases). Germline V gives CDR1 MGHRA, CDR2 YSYEKL. The CDR3 is made up of 16 amino acids. V lost 6 bases to trimming and J lost 0 bases, with 15 bases between them.

This clonotype was recorded a few times. CDR3 nucleotides: TGTGCCAGCAGCCCCCTACCCGGGACCCCAGATACGCAGTATTTT. Translating gives CASSPLPGTPDTQYF. The rearrangement uses TRBV12-3 or TRBV12-4 and TRBJ2-3, with D perhaps being TRBD1 or TRBD2 (5 bases each). V was trimmed by 6 bases and J by 4 bases, leaving 17 bases between them. This CDR3 has 15 amino acids.

This clonotype has more than one count but fewer than ten. The V call is TRBV6-2 or TRBV6-3, the J call TRBJ2-1; 16 bases map to TRBD2. Germline V gene sequence: CDR1 MNHEY, CDR2 SVGEGT. CDR3 length: 15 residues. V dropped 9 bases and J dropped 8; count of bases not matched to a gene: 7. CDR3 sequence reads: CASFRGLAGGDEQFF. CDR3 DNA sequence: TGTGCCAGTTTCCGGGGACTAGCGGGAGGGGATGAGCAGTTCTTC.

This clonotype was picked up a small number of times. The rearrangement uses TRBV30 and TRBJ1-2; 12 nucleotides align to TRBD1. CDR3 size: 15 residues. The J segment lost 8 bases and the V segment lost 0 bases, leaving 7 bases of the junction unmatched. Germline assignment: CDR1 GTSNPN and CDR2 SVGIG (reference sequence). The DNA of the CDR3 is TGTGCCTGGAGTGTCCTGGGACAGGGGGCGGGAGGCTACACCTTC. Translation gives CAWSVLGQGAGGYTF.

This clonotype was detected only a few times. The chain links TRBV5-1 to TRBJ2-2; either TRBD1 or TRBD2 may fit D (5 bases each). This CDR3 region has 14 residues. Trimming shortened V by 8 bases and J by 7 bases, and 18 bases separated the two germline ends. Germline V gives CDR1 SGHRS, CDR2 YFSETQ. The CDR3 loop reads CASLRDPASGELFF. The CDR3 coding sequence is TGCGCCAGTTTAAGGGACCCCGCCAGCGGGGAGCTGTTTTTT. Variable domain in full (rest from reference TRBV5-1 and TRBJ2-2): KAGVTQTPRYLIKTRGQQVTLSCSPISGHRSVSWYQQTPGQGLQFLFEYFSETQRNKGNFPGRFSGRQFSNSRSEMNVSTLELGDSALYLCASLRDPASGELFFGEGSRLTVL.

This clonotype was counted many times. The V call is TRBV5-4, the J call TRBJ2-6; D is perhaps TRBD2 (6 bases). Trimming removed 4 bases from V and 2 bases from J, with 16 bases in between. The CDR3 spans 17 residues. The germline CDR1 and CDR2 sequences are SGHNT and YYREEE (reference sequence). The CDR3 DNA reads as TGTGCCAGCAGCCAGGGAGGCAGCCGGCCTGGGGCCAACGTCCTGACTTTC. Translating it yields CASSQGGSRPGANVLTF.